This TCR beta chain was identified during a study of blood T cell repertoires in COVID-19. Study information: Samples came from the United States, Italy and Spain, spanning acute and convalescent COVID-19. PBMCs, B-cell-depleted T cells, or T cells provided the cDNA or gDNA that made up the material.

Germline V gene lookup returns CDR1 LNHDA and CDR2 SQIVND (reference sequence). The V and J ends lost 6 bases and 4 bases respectively, with 12 bases between them. The CDR3 runs to 13 residues. As handled by the study authors: Reference gene primer amplification yielded estimated nucleated cell counts. Sequencing was performed with immunoSEQ multiplex PCR; in TCRdb, only in-frame clones are kept and a portion is missing. That table supplies the V and J calls and clone size; D and trimming were determined from the DNA. The sample shows about 210,000 clones, around nine tenths of them seen only once. Sequenced input: peripheral blood. J is TRBJ1-1 and V is TRBV19, with unresolved D. This receptor was obtained from a young man with active or convalescent COVID-19. CDR3 in DNA: TGTGCCAGTAGCCTCGTTCGGGTCACTGAAGCTTTCTTT. As protein: CASSLVRVTEAFF.